This record looks at one TCR beta chain sequence and its context. The target antigen is unknown. Method: immunoSEQ multiplex PCR; TCRdb's copy keeps in-frame clones and lacks some. The sample has about 87,000 clones, 70% to 90% seen once. From germline, CDR1 is LNHDA and CDR2 SQIVND (reference sequence). The V end lost 5 bases, the J end lost 2 bases, and 15 bases lay between the germline ends. CDR3 length: 16 amino acids. The sample comes from a study of siplizumab effects on memory and regulatory T cells. Points from the study as a whole: Left unconfirmed was the suppressive function of proliferating Tregs from siplizumab cultures. In unstimulated cells, naive T cells appeared more diverse than memory T cells and seemed major alloresponse contributors.

The source is a human donor in good health. This chain uses TRBV19 with TRBJ1-4; perhaps TRBD1 as D (6 bases). Sequencing input: CD4+ T cells sorted from blood. CDR3: CASSPKGVATNEKLFF. The CDR3 DNA sequence: TGTGCCAGTAGTCCCAAGGGGGTCGCGACTAATGAAAAACTGTTTTTT.